The 31 T cell receptor beta chains below were found in one sample sequenced in a study of blood T cells in healthy people across ages. A second PCR of about 6 to 11 cycles used a sample-barcoded 5' primer and a J-beta primer mix. TCRdb reprocessed the 5' RACE reads with MiXCR, giving one entry per CDR3 protein. The sample lists around 1.5 million distinct CDR3 sequences, roughly 45% occurring once. The specimen was blood. The receptors derive from a woman between 18 and 29 years old in good health.

This chain links TRBV12-3 or TRBV12-4 with TRBJ1-1; D remains unclear. The CDR3 extends over 11 amino acids. With 4 bases removed from V and 7 bases from J, the gap between germline ends came to 7 bases. CDR3 loop: CASSWRGEAFF. The CDR3 nucleotides read TGTGCCAGCAGTTGGCGGGGTGAAGCTTTCTTT.

This clonotype occurred once. The V gene is TRBV6-1, the J gene TRBJ2-3, with TRBD1 matching over 7 bases. In germline, CDR1 is MNHNS, CDR2 SASEGT. The CDR3 spans 14 residues. V was clipped by 8 bases and J by 2 bases; unmatched bases: 7. The DNA for the CDR3 is TGTGCCAGCCGGGACAGCGACCCCACAGATACGCAGTATTTT. Translation: CASRDSDPTDTQYF.

The V call is TRBV10-2, the J call TRBJ2-5; D possibly corresponds to TRBD1 (5 bases). V lost 2 bases to trimming and J lost 11 bases, with 21 bases between them. Germline V gene data show CDR1 as WSHSY and CDR2 as SAAADI. The CDR3 sequence is 15 residues long. CDR3 nucleotide sequence: TGCGCCAGCAGTGAGGACGACAGCCGACCTGGGGTGCAGTACTTC. As protein: CASSEDDSRPGVQYF.

As to this clonotype: The germline gene is not matched at one end of the junction; a read error may be the cause. This chain links TRBV6-1 with TRBJ2-1; D possibly corresponds to TRBD2 (5 bases). Germline-derived CDR1 and CDR2 are MNHNS and SASEGT. CDR3 length: 15 residues. CDR3 coding DNA: TGTGCCAGCAGTGAAGAGTTTGGGAGTTCGAATGTGCAGTTCTTC. As protein: CASSEEFGSSNVQFF.

V usage is TRBV3-1 and J usage is TRBJ2-3, with D perhaps TRBD2 (6 bases). V lost 7 bases, J lost 2 bases, and 10 bases lay in between. Germline lookup yields CDR1 LGHDT and CDR2 YNNKEL (reference sequence). The CDR3 is 13 amino acids. The CDR3 coding sequence is TGTGCCAGCAAAGGACTAACCACAGATACGCAGTATTTT. This translates into CASKGLTTDTQYF.

This rearrangement joins TRBV20-1 to TRBJ2-1; TRBD2 matches at 9 bases. The junction had 7 bases not matched to a gene; V was cut back by 7 bases and J by 9 bases. The CDR3 is made up of 12 amino acids. Per germline, CDR1 DFQATT and CDR2 SNEGSKA (reference sequence). The CDR3, as DNA: TGCAGTGTAATAGCGGGGGCGATTGAGCAGTTCTTC. Amino acids: CSVIAGAIEQFF.

The rearrangement uses TRBV18 and TRBJ2-1, with 9 bases lining up with TRBD1. The end of the DNA aligns better with TRBJ2-7, so the J call may be wrong. The germline gives CDR1 KGHSH, CDR2 LQKENI. The CDR3 covers 16 residues. The CDR3: CASSRGQGSSYNEQYF. The CDR3 coding sequence is TGTGCCAGCTCACGTGGACAGGGGAGCTCCTACAATGAGCAGTACTTC.

This clonotype has only a few counts. The gene calls are TRBV6-5 and TRBJ2-3, with 9 positions matching TRBD2. The germline gives CDR1 MNHEY, CDR2 SVGAGI. This CDR3 is built from 17 residues. Unmatched junction bases numbered 8, after V lost 2 bases and J lost 2 bases. CDR3 region: CASSYTVGGRVTDTQYF. CDR3 sequence (DNA): TGTGCCAGCAGTTACACGGTTGGCGGGAGGGTCACAGATACGCAGTATTTT.

The genes are TRBV6-5 and TRBJ2-7; no firm D call. Germline V CDR1 and CDR2: MNHEY, SVGAGI. V was cut by 3 bases and J by 3 bases, with 12 bases left in between. The CDR3 contains 14 residues. CDR3 sequence reads: CASSYSDEGYEQYF. CDR3 DNA sequence: TGTGCCAGCAGTTATTCGGACGAAGGCTACGAGCAGTACTTC.

The rearrangement joins TRBV6-8 to TRBJ1-4; TRBD1 matches 11 bases. J lost 0 bases, V lost 4 bases, and 22 bases had no gene match. This CDR3 region has 23 residues. Germline CDR1 is MNHGY and CDR2 is SAAAGT. The CDR3: CASSSNSTRSRTGGSATNEKLFF. The DNA of the CDR3 is TGTGCCAGCAGTTCCAACTCGACTCGATCCAGGACAGGGGGCTCGGCAACTAATGAAAAACTGTTTTTT.

This clonotype was counted a few times. This chain uses TRBV6-1 with TRBJ2-7, with D possibly TRBD2 on 5 matching bases. The germline gives CDR1 MNHNS, CDR2 SASEGT. Trimming shortened V by 1 base and J by 7 bases, and 14 bases separated the two germline ends. The CDR3 spans 14 residues. The DNA of the CDR3 is TGTGCCAGCAGTGAAGAGGGAAGGAGGTGGGAGCAGTACTTC. Translating gives CASSEEGRRWEQYF.

This chain links TRBV12-3 or TRBV12-4 with TRBJ2-7; D may correspond to TRBD1 or TRBD2 (5 bases each). The CDR3 is made up of 12 amino acids. V was shortened by 2 bases and J by 12 bases, with 14 bases between the two germline ends. The CDR3 DNA reads as TGTGCCAGCAGTTTACTCCTGGGGACCCCGTACTTC. Amino acids: CASSLLLGTPYF.

The chain has TRBV27 and TRBJ2-3, with 13 bases identical to TRBD2. The length of the CDR3 is 16 residues. The trim removed 5 bases at V and 2 bases at J, leaving 4 bases unmatched. Germline V CDR1 and CDR2: MNHEY, SMNVEV (reference sequence). CDR3: CASSGGTSGDTDTQYF. Here the CDR3 DNA reads TGTGCCAGCAGTGGGGGGACTAGCGGGGACACAGATACGCAGTATTTT.

Comment on this clonotype: A read error may produce the germline difference seen at one junction end. The V and J genes are TRBV4-1 and TRBJ1-2; no firm D call. Germline CDR1 reads MGHRA; CDR2 reads YSYEKL. The CDR3 extends over 15 amino acids. This CDR3 is CASGQVGGAGHGYTF. The CDR3 DNA reads as TGCGCCAGCGGCCAAGTCGGTGGAGCGGGCCATGGCTACACCTTC.

This clonotype turned up a few times. CDR3 nucleotides: TGCGCCAGCAATAGGTCGCCCGGAGAGACAAACGAGCAGTACTTC. Amino acids: CASNRSPGETNEQYF. The chain links TRBV5-1 to TRBJ2-5; D unclear. The J call may be faulty, since TRBJ2-7 better matches the DNA end. The CDR3 is 15 amino acids. The germline CDR1 and CDR2 sequences are SGHRS and YFSETQ.

In its sample, this clonotype was seen many times. The chain carries TRBV7-2 and TRBJ2-7; D ambiguous. The CDR3 is 14 residues long. From germline, CDR1 is SGHTA and CDR2 FQGNSA. The V end lost 1 base, the J end lost 2 bases, and 9 bases lay between the germline ends. CDR3 coding DNA: TGTGCCAGCAGCTTAGACTCGCCGCCCTACGAGCAGTACTTC. Its translation: CASSLDSPPYEQYF.

The chain carries TRBV11-1 and TRBJ1-6, with TRBD1 as a possible D gene (5 bases). The CDR3 contains 21 residues. V was cut by 1 base and J by 5 bases, with 27 bases left in between. The germline V gene has CDR1 SGHAT and CDR2 FQDESV (reference sequence). In nucleotides, the CDR3 is TGTGCCAGCAGCTTAGAGCGAGGGGCGGCTCGGTCGGGGGTTAATAATTCACCCCTCCACTTT. Protein sequence: CASSLERGAARSGVNNSPLHF. Using reference TRBV11-1 and TRBJ1-6 for the parts outside the CDR3, the full variable domain is EAEVAQSPRYKITEKSQAVAFWCDPISGHATLYWYRQILGQGPELLVQFQDESVVDDSQLPKDRFSAERLKGVDSTLKIQPAELGDSAMYLCASSLERGAARSGVNNSPLHFGNGTRLTVT.

Only a few counts were recorded for this clonotype. The V gene is TRBV4-1, the J gene TRBJ2-5; no clear D. With 0 bases removed from V and 5 bases from J, the gap between germline ends came to 13 bases. Germline V CDR1 and CDR2: MGHRA, YSYEKL. This CDR3 contains 15 residues. The CDR3 DNA reads TGCGCCAGCAGCCAAGATTCCGGAGTCCGGGAGACCCAGTACTTC. It specifies CASSQDSGVRETQYF.

This clonotype was observed once. The gene calls are TRBV12-3 or TRBV12-4 and TRBJ1-4; D possibly corresponds to TRBD1 (5 bases). V dropped 6 bases and J dropped 6 bases, with 17 bases sitting between them. CDR3 length: 15 amino acids. CDR3 sequence (DNA): TGTGCCAGCAGGCCTGGGCGGGGGTACTATGAAAAACTGTTTTTT. This encodes CASRPGRGYYEKLFF.

The V and J genes are TRBV28 and TRBJ2-1, with 9 bases lining up with TRBD2. Germline V CDR1 and CDR2: MDHEN, SYDVKM. The CDR3 has 16 residues. Unmatched junction bases numbered 8, after V lost 8 bases and J lost 0 bases. CDR3 nucleotides: TGTGCCAGCCAATCTGCGGGGGGGGGCTCCTACAATGAGCAGTTCTTC. This codes for CASQSAGGGSYNEQFF.

This clonotype was detected only a few times. Germline is not matched at one junction end, which may reflect a read error. This chain links TRBV5-1 with TRBJ2-7; 7 bases map to TRBD1. Germline lookup yields CDR1 SGHRS and CDR2 YFSETQ. The CDR3 has 16 amino acids. CDR3 protein: CASRLGPVTGDGEQYF. For the CDR3, the DNA is TGCGCCAGCAGGTTGGGACCCGTTACAGGGGACGGCGAGCAGTACTTC.

The genes are TRBV10-3 and TRBJ2-1; 14 nucleotides match TRBD2. Per the germline V gene, CDR1 is ENHRY and CDR2 is SYGVKD. The CDR3 contains 15 residues. J gave up 6 bases and V 8 bases, and 6 bases lay outside the gene matches. Here the CDR3 DNA reads TGTGCCATCGCCTGGGGACTAGCGGGAGCCAATGAGCAGTTCTTC. Amino acid sequence: CAIAWGLAGANEQFF.

With regard to this clonotype: With a much larger clone just one base away, this may be a read error. The chain combines TRBV9 with TRBJ2-3; TRBD1 matches at 8 bases. V lost 3 bases to trimming and J lost 2 bases; unmatched junction nucleotides: 2. The CDR3 contains 14 residues. Germline-derived CDR1 and CDR2 are SGDLS and YYNGEE. The CDR3 loop is CASSGTGLTDTQYF. The CDR3 region has the DNA TGTGCCAGCAGCGGGACAGGGCTCACAGATACGCAGTATTTT.

The chain has TRBV30 and TRBJ1-2; TRBD1 might be the D (5 bases). This CDR3 spans 13 amino acids. Germline CDR1 GTSNPN, CDR2 SVGIG (reference sequence). V was shortened by 5 bases and J by 2 bases, with 12 bases between the two germline ends. The CDR3 loop reads CAWETALNYGYTF. CDR3 DNA: TGTGCCTGGGAGACAGCCCTGAACTATGGCTACACCTTC.

The chain recombines TRBV5-1 with TRBJ2-7; D ambiguous. Germline loops: CDR1 SGHRS, CDR2 YFSETQ. CDR3 length equals 16 residues. V was cut by 3 bases and J by 3 bases, with 19 bases left in between. The CDR3 region has the DNA TGCGCCAGCAGCTCCCTACCACATGATATCGGCTACGAGCAGTACTTC. Protein: CASSSLPHDIGYEQYF.

The V gene is TRBV6-1, the J gene TRBJ2-2; the D gene is possibly TRBD2 (5 bases). Germline-derived CDR1 and CDR2 are MNHNS and SASEGT. The CDR3 consists of 13 residues. Between the trimmed V and J ends, which lost 1 base and 7 bases, there was a span of 7 bases. CDR3 residues: CASSEGAGGELFF. CDR3 coding DNA: TGTGCCAGCAGTGAAGGGGCGGGCGGGGAGCTGTTTTTT.

The rearrangement links TRBV28 to TRBJ2-2; D perhaps matches TRBD2 (7 bases). The V end lost 8 bases, the J end lost 4 bases, and 14 bases lay between the germline ends. The CDR3 is 14 amino acids. Germline V gives CDR1 MDHEN, CDR2 SYDVKM. This chain's CDR3 is CASRTGGPTGELFF. The CDR3 DNA is TGTGCCAGCCGAACCGGGGGGCCCACCGGGGAGCTGTTTTTT.

Points on this clonotype: A much larger clone sits a single nucleotide away, making a read error possible. The chain uses TRBV9 and TRBJ1-5; unclear D gene. CDR3 length: 15 residues. V was trimmed by 0 bases and J by 4 bases, leaving 11 bases between them. The germline V gene has CDR1 SGDLS and CDR2 YYNGEE. The CDR3 loop reads CASSVGRSSNQPQHF. The CDR3 DNA sequence: TGTGCCAGCAGCGTAGGGCGCTCTAGTAATCAGCCCCAGCATTTT.

Regarding this clonotype: Just one base apart from a much larger clone, this may be a read error. This chain uses TRBV4-1 with TRBJ2-3; 9 bases are a match to TRBD2. The CDR3 runs to 16 residues. Germline lookup yields CDR1 MGHRA and CDR2 YSYEKL. CDR3 DNA: TGCGCCAACAGCCAGGACCTAGCGGGGTCCGTGGATACGCAGTATTTT. Its translation: CANSQDLAGSVDTQYF.

Here the CDR3 DNA reads TGTGCCAGCAGTTACTCTCAGGGAGGGGAGTACTTC. Its protein is CASSYSQGGEYF. The gene calls are TRBV6-6 and TRBJ2-7; the match to TRBD2 covers 7 bases. CDR1 is MNHNY, CDR2 SVGAGI, per germline (reference sequence). V was pared by 0 bases and J by 11 bases, with 4 bases of the junction left unmatched. CDR3 length: 12 residues.

V and J are TRBV4-1 and TRBJ2-3; 8 positions match TRBD2. V lost 3 bases, J lost 3 bases, and 8 bases stayed unmatched. CDR3 length: 16 residues. The germline V gene has CDR1 MGHRA and CDR2 YSYEKL. The CDR3 nucleotides are TGCGCCAGCAGCCAGGGCCCGGGACTAGAGACAGATACGCAGTATTTT. Translation gives CASSQGPGLETDTQYF.